Listed below are T cell receptor beta chains from one sample, sequenced in a study of CD8 T cells in Susac syndrome. TCRdb recomputed calls from the immunoSEQ multiplex PCR reads with MiXCR, one row per CDR3 protein. The top ten hold about 0.41% of the sample, which has about 76,000 distinct CDR3 sequences, approximately 93% seen once. Material: CD8+ T cells from PBMCs. These receptors all stem from a human donor with Susac syndrome. Each CDR3 is given with its conserved first and last residue. Each record gives: clone size, CDR3 length, V gene, J gene, CDR3 protein. The size of a clone is reported for some rows only, either as once, few or many, or as a class for expanded clones.

.	16	TRBV27	TRBJ2-6	CASRGLAVSGANVLTF
.	14	TRBV19	TRBJ1-5	CASSTEQVWQPQHF
.	15	TRBV20-1	TRBJ1-4	CSARDLGAANEKLFF
.	13	TRBV5-5	TRBJ1-1	CASSSSVNTEAFF
.	15	TRBV20-1	TRBJ2-1	CSARTSGRFYNEQFF
.	13	TRBV6-1	TRBJ1-1	CASSEWSRTEAFF
.	13	TRBV28	TRBJ2-6	CASRVWGANVLTF
.	13	TRBV7-2	TRBJ2-7	CASSTGTGDEQYF
.	15	TRBV20-1	TRBJ2-1	CSASPMEDYYNEQFF
.	15	TRBV20-1	TRBJ2-5	CSARVAGGAVETQYF
.	16	TRBV11-2	TRBJ2-3	CASSPRRGGITDTQYF
once	15	TRBV20-1	TRBJ2-7	CSARSPTSGNYEQYF
.	15	TRBV3-1	TRBJ1-2	CASSHEVGSFYGYTF
.	14	TRBV29-1	TRBJ2-4	CSAWGSGGGNIQYF
.	14	TRBV2	TRBJ2-7	CASSGGDSTYEQYF
.	12	TRBV12-3/TRBV12-4	TRBJ1-2	CASSLQGAGYTF
.	20	TRBV21-1	TRBJ1-2	CASSKAASHRTEGGNYGYTF
.	13	TRBV23-1	TRBJ2-1	CASRETSVDEQFF
.	14	TRBV12-3/TRBV12-4	TRBJ2-7	CASSLGLRDYEQYF
.	15	TRBV6-5	TRBJ2-5	CASSYSADRQETQYF
.	14	TRBV4-1	TRBJ1-1	CASSQLTGYTEAFF
.	14	TRBV29-1	TRBJ2-5	CSVEEAERAQTQYF
.	18	TRBV4-3	TRBJ2-3	CASSQDRGGLAGTDTQYF
.	13	TRBV7-9	TRBJ2-3	CASSPGGAGTQYF
.	19	TRBV6-5	TRBJ2-1	CASSYSWRASGSTYNEQFF
.	16	TRBV20-1	TRBJ1-2	CSARDWDRPPEVGYTF
once	16	TRBV12-5	TRBJ2-7	CASGLVAGGNRKEQYF
.	13	TRBV27	TRBJ2-7	CASSSPDRGEQYF
.	14	TRBV7-9	TRBJ1-1	CAQPGTGLGTEAFF
.	14	TRBV6-2/TRBV6-3	TRBJ1-2	CASSPGTIQRGYTF
.	16	TRBV9	TRBJ2-1	CASSVEGLAGYNEQFF
.	16	TRBV18	TRBJ2-7	CASSLRSDTGIAEQYF
.	18	TRBV5-1	TRBJ1-1	CASSFIGGTSFRNTEAFF
.	14	TRBV3-1	TRBJ1-2	CASSQASRGRGYTF
.	12	TRBV28	TRBJ2-7	CASSSQGAEQYF
.	15	TRBV18	TRBJ2-1	CASTKREGEYNEQFF
once	14	TRBV4-3	TRBJ2-1	CASSLGDSNNEQFF
.	15	TRBV5-4	TRBJ1-1	CASRERGAGNTEAFF
.	14	TRBV20-1	TRBJ1-2	CSADPDRADYGYTF
.	14	TRBV7-9	TRBJ1-2	CASSLGHQKGGYTF
.	15	TRBV20-1	TRBJ1-5	CSARGRATEDQPQHF
.	17	TRBV7-8	TRBJ2-3	CASSLPDQLADTDTQYF
.	15	TRBV18	TRBJ1-1	CASSPRTGGNTEAFF
.	15	TRBV7-9	TRBJ2-2	CASSEGLLNTGELFF
once	17	TRBV15	TRBJ1-1	CATSRDPAGLMNTEAFF
.	14	TRBV10-1	TRBJ2-7	CASSLGLGLYEQYF
once	16	TRBV14	TRBJ2-2	CASSQASGRFSGELFF
.	13	TRBV12-3/TRBV12-4	TRBJ2-1	CASSFGEWNEQFF
few	14	TRBV12-3/TRBV12-4	TRBJ2-7	CASSMGTVIGEQYF
.	15	TRBV27	TRBJ1-1	CASSLSWGINTEAFF
once	19	TRBV2	TRBJ1-2	CASSRERRDTVKANYGYTF
.	14	TRBV20-1	TRBJ1-1	CSATRTGMNTEAFF
once	14	TRBV7-9	TRBJ2-3	CASSGQGSTDTQYF
.	11	TRBV6-1	TRBJ1-1	CASSEFTEAFF
.	13	TRBV5-1	TRBJ2-1	CASSLADNNEQFF
.	15	TRBV2	TRBJ2-5	CASSDLLVVQETQYF
.	14	TRBV11-2	TRBJ2-2	CASRTLMGTGELFF
.	15	TRBV18	TRBJ1-1	CASSPSGQLNTEAFF
.	15	TRBV6-2/TRBV6-3	TRBJ2-1	CASSPRDVASGEQFF
.	14	TRBV7-3	TRBJ1-2	CASSPGNDRDGYTF